This T cell receptor beta chain came from a study of a mutant IDH1 vaccine in newly diagnosed glioma (dated by TCRdb to the early 2020s). Study-wide context: Patients received eight vaccinations in weeks 1, 3, 5, 7, 11, 15, 19 and 23, corresponding to visits V03 through V10. Peripheral blood was collected at six visits: V03 (baseline), V05, V07, V10, V12 and V13. Vaccination started 4-6 weeks after radiotherapy alone, or was given together with temozolomide cycles in the groups whose treatment included chemotherapy. Longitudinal TCRB deep sequencing was done for roughly 23 treated patients, wherever samples were available for exploratory analyses. Of the approximately 30 treated patients, approximately 62% were male and around 40% were female, and the mean age was about 40 years. Prior to enrollment, standard therapy consisting of radiotherapy alone, temozolomide alone, or radiochemotherapy with temozolomide had been administered to patients, with the combination being received by most patients. Points the paper makes about the study in general: According to the authors, sample limitations meant that analyses of patient blood samples could not be reproduced. Across multiple MHC alleles, vaccine-induced immune responses were seen in about 93% of patients. Pseudoprogression appeared unrelated to alterations in the top peripheral T cell clonotypes detected by TCRB sequencing. Selection of PBMC samples for TCRB deep sequencing was based on availability.

Note on this clone: Its antigen is unknown. Base-call qualities are not available, and no considerably larger clone is one nucleotide away.

The protocol used for the library was the immunoSEQ multiplex PCR assay. Following the manufacturer's protocol, the hsTCRB Kit was used to amplify rearranged TCR beta chain sequences. TCRB libraries were sequenced on an Illumina MiSeq. Under the source paper's analysis protocol: The kit vendor's proprietary platform handled demultiplexing, trimming and gene mapping. TCRdb's version of the immuneACCESS table is confined to in-frame rearrangements and falls short of the full clone set. An unresolved V gene accounts for under half of the shortfall where checked; the remainder is of unknown origin. The V and J calls and clone size are taken from that table; D and trimming were inferred from the DNA. The sample contains 25,000 to 40,000 clones, roughly three quarters of them found a single time. Around 26% of the sample is held by the ten biggest clonotypes. The CDR3 holds 14 amino acids from the cysteine to the phenylalanine. Left in the record is the CDR3 DNA by itself, 42 bases read in frame from the first base. The junction carries 13 bases between V and J, which are trimmed by 0 bases and 8 bases respectively. CDR1 and CDR2 were assigned from the germline V gene as MNHEY and SVGAGI.

Explained via the paper, the time point label denotes: week 11, during vaccination. Every vaccine dose consisted of 300 ug of a 20-mer mutant IDH1 peptide in Montanide, administered subcutaneously together with topical imiquimod. Donors had newly diagnosed WHO grade 3 or 4 IDH1-mutant astrocytomas with loss of nuclear ATRX. The samples were drawn from NOA16, a multicentre, single-arm, open-label phase I trial in Germany that tested a mutant IDH1 peptide vaccine in humans for the first time. Genomic DNA for TCRB sequencing was isolated from EDTA blood with the DNeasy Blood and Tissue Kit. This clonotype was obtained from a man aged 25 to 40 with glioma. This specimen consisted of PBMCs, obtained from a glioma patient whose treatment included an IDH1 peptide vaccine. The rearrangement combines TRBV6-5 with TRBJ1-2, and perhaps TRBD1 as D gene, on 5 matching bases. The CDR3 corresponds to CASSYSVRVGGYTF. The DNA sequence is given as TGTGCCAGCAGTTACTCTGTCAGGGTAGGAGGCTACACCTTC.